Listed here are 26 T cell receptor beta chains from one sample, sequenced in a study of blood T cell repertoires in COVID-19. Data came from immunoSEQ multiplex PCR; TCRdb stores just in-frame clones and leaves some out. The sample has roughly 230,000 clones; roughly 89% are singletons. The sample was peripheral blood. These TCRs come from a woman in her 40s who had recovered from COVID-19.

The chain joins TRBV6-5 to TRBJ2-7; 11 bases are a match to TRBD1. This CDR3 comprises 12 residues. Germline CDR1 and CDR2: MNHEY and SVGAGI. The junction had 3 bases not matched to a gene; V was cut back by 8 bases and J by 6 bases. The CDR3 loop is CASWDRGIEQYF. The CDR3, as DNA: TGTGCCAGCTGGGACAGGGGGATCGAGCAGTACTTC.

CDR3 in DNA: TGCAGCGCCCAGCGGGACGTCATTCGGGACACTGAAGCTTTCTTT. It yields the protein CSAQRDVIRDTEAFF. The V gene is TRBV29-1, the J gene TRBJ1-1, with a possible D match to TRBD1 (5 bases). This CDR3 contains 15 residues. Germline V gene data show CDR1 as SQVTM and CDR2 as ANQGSEA. V lost 7 bases to trimming and J lost 3 bases, with 21 bases between them.

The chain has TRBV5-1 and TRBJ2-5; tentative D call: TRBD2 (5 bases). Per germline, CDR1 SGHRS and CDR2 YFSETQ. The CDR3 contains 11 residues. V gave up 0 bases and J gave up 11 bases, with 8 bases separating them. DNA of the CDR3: TGCGCCAGCAGCTTGGGCGGGCCTCAGTACTTC. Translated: CASSLGGPQYF.

The CDR3 region is CASRHSTGRTEAFF. CDR3 sequence (DNA): TGTGCCAGCAGACATTCGACAGGGCGTACTGAAGCTTTCTTT. This chain links TRBV5-6 with TRBJ1-1; 7 bases are shared with TRBD1. With 5 bases clipped from V and 5 bases from J, the junction kept 9 bases outside the gene matches. Germline V gene lookup returns CDR1 SGHDT and CDR2 YYEEEE. CDR3 length: 14 amino acids.

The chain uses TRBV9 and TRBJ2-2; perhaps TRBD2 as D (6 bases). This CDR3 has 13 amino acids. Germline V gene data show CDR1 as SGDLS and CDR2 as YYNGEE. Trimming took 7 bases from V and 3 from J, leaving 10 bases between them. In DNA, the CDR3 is TGTGCCAGCGCTAGCGCGGACACCGGGGAGCTGTTTTTT. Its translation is CASASADTGELFF.

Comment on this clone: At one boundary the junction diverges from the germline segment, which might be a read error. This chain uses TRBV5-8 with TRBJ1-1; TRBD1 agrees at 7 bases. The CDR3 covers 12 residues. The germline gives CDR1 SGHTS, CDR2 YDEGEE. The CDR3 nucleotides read TGTGCCAGCCGCTTCGACAGGGTTAAAGCTTTCTTT. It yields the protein CASRFDRVKAFF.

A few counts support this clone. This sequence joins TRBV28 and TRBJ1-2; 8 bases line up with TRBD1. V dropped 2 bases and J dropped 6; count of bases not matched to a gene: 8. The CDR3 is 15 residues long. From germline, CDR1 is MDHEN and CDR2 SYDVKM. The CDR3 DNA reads TGTGCCAGCAGTTTACCGCAGGGGGCGTACGATGGCTACACCTTC. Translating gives CASSLPQGAYDGYTF.

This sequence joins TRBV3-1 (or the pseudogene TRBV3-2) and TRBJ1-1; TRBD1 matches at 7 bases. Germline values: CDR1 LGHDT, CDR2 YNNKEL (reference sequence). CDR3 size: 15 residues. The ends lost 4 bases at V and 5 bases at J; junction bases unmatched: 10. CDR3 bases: TGTGCCAGCAGCCGGACCCCCAGGGGGAGGACTGAAGCTTTCTTT. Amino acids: CASSRTPRGRTEAFF.

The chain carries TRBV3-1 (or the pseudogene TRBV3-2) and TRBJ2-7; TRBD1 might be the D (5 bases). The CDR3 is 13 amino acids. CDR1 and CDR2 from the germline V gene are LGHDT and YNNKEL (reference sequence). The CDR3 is CASSQDIGAEQYV. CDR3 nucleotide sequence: TGTGCCAGCAGTCAAGACATTGGGGCCGAGCAGTACGTC.

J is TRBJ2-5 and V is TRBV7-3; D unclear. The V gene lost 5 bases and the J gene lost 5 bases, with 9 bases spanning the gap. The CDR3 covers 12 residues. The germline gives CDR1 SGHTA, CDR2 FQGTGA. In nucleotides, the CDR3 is TGTGCCAGCAGCCATCCCGGGGAGACCCAGTACTTC. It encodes CASSHPGETQYF.

The CDR3 here is CASSLSGRGSGYTF. DNA for the CDR3: TGTGCCAGCAGTTTATCGGGGCGGGGCTCTGGCTACACCTTC. The rearrangement uses TRBV27 and TRBJ1-2, with TRBD1 as a possible D gene (5 bases). Trimming left V 0 bases short and J 7 bases short, with 12 bases between. Germline CDR1 is MNHEY and CDR2 is SMNVEV (reference sequence). The CDR3 has 14 amino acids.

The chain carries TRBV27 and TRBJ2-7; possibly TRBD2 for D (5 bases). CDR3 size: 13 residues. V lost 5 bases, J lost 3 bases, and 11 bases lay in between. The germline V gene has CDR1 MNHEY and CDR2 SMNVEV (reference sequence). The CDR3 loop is CASSSLGSYEQYF. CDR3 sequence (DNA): TGTGCCAGCAGTAGCCTTGGGAGCTACGAGCAGTACTTC.

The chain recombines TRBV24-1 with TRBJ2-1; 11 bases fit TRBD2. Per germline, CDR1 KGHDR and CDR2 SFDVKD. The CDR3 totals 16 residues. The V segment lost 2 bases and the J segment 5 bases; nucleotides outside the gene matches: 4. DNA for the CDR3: TGTGCCACCAGTGATTCGACACTAGCGGGAGACAATGAGCAGTTCTTC. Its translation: CATSDSTLAGDNEQFF.

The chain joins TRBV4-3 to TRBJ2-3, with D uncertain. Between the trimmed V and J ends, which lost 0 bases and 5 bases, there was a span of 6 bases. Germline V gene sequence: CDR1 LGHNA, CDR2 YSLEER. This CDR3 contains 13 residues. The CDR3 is CASSQDWRDTQYF. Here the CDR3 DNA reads TGCGCCAGCAGCCAAGATTGGAGAGATACGCAGTATTTT.

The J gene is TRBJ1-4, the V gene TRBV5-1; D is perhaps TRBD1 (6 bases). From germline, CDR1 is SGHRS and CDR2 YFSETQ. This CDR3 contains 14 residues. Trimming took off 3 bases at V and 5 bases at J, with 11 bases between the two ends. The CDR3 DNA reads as TGCGCCAGCAGCTGGAGTCAGGGGAATGAAAAACTGTTTTTT. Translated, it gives CASSWSQGNEKLFF.

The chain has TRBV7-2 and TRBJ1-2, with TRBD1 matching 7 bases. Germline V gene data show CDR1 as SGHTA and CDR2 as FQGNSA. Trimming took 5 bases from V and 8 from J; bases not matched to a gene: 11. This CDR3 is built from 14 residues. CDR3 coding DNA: TGTGCCAGCAGCCGGGACAGCCCCGGCGGGGGCTACACCTTC. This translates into CASSRDSPGGGYTF.

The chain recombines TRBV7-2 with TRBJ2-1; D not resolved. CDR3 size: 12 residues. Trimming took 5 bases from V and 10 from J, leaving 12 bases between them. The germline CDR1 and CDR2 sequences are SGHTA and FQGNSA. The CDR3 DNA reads TGTGCCAGCAGCCTCCCGTTTCGGGAGCAGTTCTTC. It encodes CASSLPFREQFF.

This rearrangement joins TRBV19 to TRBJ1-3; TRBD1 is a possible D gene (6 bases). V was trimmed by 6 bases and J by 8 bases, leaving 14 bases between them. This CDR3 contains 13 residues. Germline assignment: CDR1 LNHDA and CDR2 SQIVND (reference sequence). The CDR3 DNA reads TGTGCCAGTAGAACACCGACAGGAGACACCATATATTTT. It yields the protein CASRTPTGDTIYF.

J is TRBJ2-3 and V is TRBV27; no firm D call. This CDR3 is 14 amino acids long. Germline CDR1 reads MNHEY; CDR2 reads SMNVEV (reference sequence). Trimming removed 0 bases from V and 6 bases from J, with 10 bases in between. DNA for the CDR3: TGTGCCAGCAGTTTATCGAGTTTTCCCGATACGCAGTATTTT. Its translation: CASSLSSFPDTQYF.

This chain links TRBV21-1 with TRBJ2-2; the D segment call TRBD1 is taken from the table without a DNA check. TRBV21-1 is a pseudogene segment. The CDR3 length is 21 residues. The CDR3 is CASSKRRDNRDRGLKAGELFF. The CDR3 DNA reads TGTGCCAGCAGCAAAAGACGAGATAACCGGGACAGGGGGCTCAAGGCCGGGGAGCTGTTTTTT.

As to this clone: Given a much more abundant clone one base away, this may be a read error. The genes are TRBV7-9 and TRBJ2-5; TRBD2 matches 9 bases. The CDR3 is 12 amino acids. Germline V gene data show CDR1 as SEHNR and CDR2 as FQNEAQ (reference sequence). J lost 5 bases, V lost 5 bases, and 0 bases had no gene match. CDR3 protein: CASSTSGETQYF. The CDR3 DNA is TGTGCCAGCAGCACTAGCGGGGAGACCCAGTACTTC.

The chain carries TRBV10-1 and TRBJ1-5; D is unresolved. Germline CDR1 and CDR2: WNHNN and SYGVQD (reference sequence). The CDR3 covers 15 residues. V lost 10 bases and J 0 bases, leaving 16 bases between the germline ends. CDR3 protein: CATENPLCSNQPQHF. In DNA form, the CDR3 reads TGCGCCACCGAAAACCCACTGTGTAGCAATCAGCCCCAGCATTTT.

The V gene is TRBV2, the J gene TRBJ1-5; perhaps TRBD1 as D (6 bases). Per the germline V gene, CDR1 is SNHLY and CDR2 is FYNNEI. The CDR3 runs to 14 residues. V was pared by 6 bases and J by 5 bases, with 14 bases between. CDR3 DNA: TGTGCCAGCAGGGGAAAGACAGGCTATCAGCCCCAGCATTTT. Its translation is CASRGKTGYQPQHF.

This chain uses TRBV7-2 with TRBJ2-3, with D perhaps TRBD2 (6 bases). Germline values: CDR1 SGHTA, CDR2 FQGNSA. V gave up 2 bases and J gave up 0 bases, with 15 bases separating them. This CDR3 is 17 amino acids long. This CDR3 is CASSLTLVSGSTDTQYF. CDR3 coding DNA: TGTGCCAGCAGCTTAACCCTTGTCAGCGGGAGCACAGATACGCAGTATTTT.

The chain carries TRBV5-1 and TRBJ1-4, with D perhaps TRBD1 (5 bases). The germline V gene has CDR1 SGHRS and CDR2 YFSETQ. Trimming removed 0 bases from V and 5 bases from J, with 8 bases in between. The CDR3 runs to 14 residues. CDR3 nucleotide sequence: TGCGCCAGCAGCTTGGGGACACAAAATGAAAAACTGTTTTTT. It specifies CASSLGTQNEKLFF.

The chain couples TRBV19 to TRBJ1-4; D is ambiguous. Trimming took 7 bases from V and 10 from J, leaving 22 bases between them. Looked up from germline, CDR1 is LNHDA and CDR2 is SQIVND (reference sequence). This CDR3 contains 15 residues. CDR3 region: CASTPREGSIGKLFF. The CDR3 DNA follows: TGTGCCAGTACTCCTCGGGAAGGGAGTATAGGAAAACTGTTTTTT. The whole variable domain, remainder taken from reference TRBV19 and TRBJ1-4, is DGGITQSPKYLFRKEGQNVTLSCEQNLNHDAMYWYRQDPGQGLRLIYYSQIVNDFQKGDIAEGYSVSREKKESFPLTVTSAQKNPTAFYLCASTPREGSIGKLFFGSGTQLSVL.